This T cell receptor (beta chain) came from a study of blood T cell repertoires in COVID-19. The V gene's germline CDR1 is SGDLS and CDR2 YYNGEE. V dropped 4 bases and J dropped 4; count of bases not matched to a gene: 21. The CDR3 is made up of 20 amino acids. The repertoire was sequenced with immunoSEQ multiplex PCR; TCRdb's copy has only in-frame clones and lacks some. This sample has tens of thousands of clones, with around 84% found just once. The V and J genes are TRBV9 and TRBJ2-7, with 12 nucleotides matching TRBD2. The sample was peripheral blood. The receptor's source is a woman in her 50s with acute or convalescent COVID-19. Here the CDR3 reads CASSPGRPGLAGQGDYEQYF. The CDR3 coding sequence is TGTGCCAGCAGCCCGGGACGGCCGGGACTAGCGGGCCAGGGGGATTACGAGCAGTACTTC.